The source of this T cell receptor (beta chain) is a study of T cell responses to AZD1222 COVID-19 vaccine. Findings and limits, study-wide: Mapped onto spike, vaccine-associated CD4 TCRs spanned it and were dominant at 160-218 and 743-854. Recipients of two AZD1222 doses showed rising Spike-specific TCR breadth and depth.

On this clone: Antigen: not known.

Assay: immunoSEQ multiplex PCR; the TCRdb copy retains only in-frame clones and omits some. The repertoire has 60,000 to 75,000 clones, 65% to 90% of them found once; the top ten carry approximately 18%. The specimen comprised peripheral blood, sampled on day 0 of AZD1222 vaccination. The source of this sequence is an adult in good health.

The CDR3 region is CASSLGGVSYTDTQYF. The CDR3, as DNA: TGTGCCAGCAGCTTGGGCGGGGTCTCCTACACAGATACGCAGTATTTT. This chain links TRBV5-4 with TRBJ2-3; D might be TRBD2 (6 bases). From germline, CDR1 is SGHNT and CDR2 YYREEE (reference sequence). V was trimmed by 0 bases and J by 2 bases, leaving 13 bases between them. This CDR3 comprises 16 residues.